The present TCR beta chain was sequenced within a study of OX40 agonist ivuxolimab in advanced cancers. In the study overall: At doses from 0.01 to 10 mg/kg, patients were given intravenous ivuxolimab every 2 weeks.

Libraries were prepared by immunoSEQ multiplex PCR; TCRdb keeps only in-frame clonotypes and omits some of them. The table records some 100,000 clones, about 92% of them present only once. The sequence was obtained from an adult with an advanced solid tumor such as melanoma, head and neck, liver or kidney cancer. The sequences come from CD4+ or CD8+ T cells sorted from blood, collected in a trial of the OX40 agonist ivuxolimab.

The CDR3: CSGQGGTEAFF. CDR3 nucleotide sequence: TGCAGCGGTCAGGGTGGCACTGAAGCTTTCTTT. The rearrangement uses TRBV29-1 and TRBJ1-1, with D perhaps matching TRBD1 (5 bases). V was cut by 7 bases and J by 4 bases, with 10 bases left in between. Germline CDR1 and CDR2: SQVTM and ANQGSEA. The CDR3 consists of 11 residues.